Listed below are T cell receptor beta chains from one sample, sequenced in a study of blood T cell repertoires in COVID-19. The table came from immunoSEQ multiplex PCR; TCRdb's copy has only in-frame clones and leaves some out. The sample holds fewer than 200,000 clones, approximately 83% seen once. Sequencing was carried out using peripheral blood. All receptors come from an elderly woman with active or convalescent COVID-19. Both conserved end residues are part of each CDR3. Each record gives: J gene, clone size, V gene, D gene, CDR3 protein, CDR3 DNA. D genes are given only for firm matches. Clone size is not always given. Where it is, it says once, few, many or a class for expanded clones.

j_gene: TRBJ2-3
abundance: few
v_gene: TRBV3-1/TRBV3-2
d_gene: .
CDR3aa: CASSQDPLSVRRGASTDTQYF
CDR3nt: TGTGCCAGCAGCCAAGATCCCTTGAGTGTAAGGAGGGGAGCTAGCACAGATACGCAGTATTTT

j_gene: TRBJ2-7
abundance: .
v_gene: TRBV11-3
d_gene: TRBD1
CDR3aa: CASSRQGAREQYF
CDR3nt: TGTGCCAGCAGCCGACAGGGGGCAAGGGAGCAGTACTTC

j_gene: TRBJ2-5
abundance: .
v_gene: TRBV10-2
d_gene: .
CDR3aa: CASSGTSSAAETQYF
CDR3nt: TGCGCCAGCAGTGGAACTAGTTCAGCGGCAGAGACCCAGTACTTC

j_gene: TRBJ2-1
abundance: .
v_gene: TRBV7-2
d_gene: .
CDR3aa: CASSLIWGLNNEQFF
CDR3nt: TGTGCCAGCAGCTTAATCTGGGGCCTCAACAATGAGCAGTTCTTC

j_gene: TRBJ1-3
abundance: few
v_gene: TRBV19
d_gene: .
CDR3aa: CASSIRGSSGNTIYF
CDR3nt: TGTGCCAGTAGTATCAGGGGATCCTCTGGAAACACCATATATTTT

j_gene: TRBJ1-6
abundance: .
v_gene: TRBV25-1
d_gene: .
CDR3aa: CASSEEGEVYYNSPLHF
CDR3nt: TGTGCCAGCAGTGAAGAGGGCGAGGTGTACTATAATTCACCCCTCCACTTT

j_gene: TRBJ1-2
abundance: .
v_gene: TRBV9
d_gene: TRBD1
CDR3aa: CASSGRQGVDYGYTF
CDR3nt: TGTGCCAGCAGCGGCCGACAGGGGGTAGACTATGGCTACACCTTC

j_gene: TRBJ1-2
abundance: .
v_gene: TRBV6-4
d_gene: .
CDR3aa: CASSDSARQGNYGYTF
CDR3nt: TGTGCCAGCAGTGACTCAGCCCGGCAGGGCAACTATGGCTACACCTTC

j_gene: TRBJ1-4
abundance: .
v_gene: TRBV29-1
d_gene: TRBD1
CDR3aa: CSVEVPAGGREKLFF
CDR3nt: TGCAGCGTTGAAGTACCTGCAGGGGGGCGTGAAAAACTGTTTTTT

j_gene: TRBJ2-3
abundance: .
v_gene: TRBV5-1
d_gene: .
CDR3aa: CASSLGGVTDTQYF
CDR3nt: TGCGCCAGCAGCTTGGGCGGGGTGACAGATACGCAGTATTTT

j_gene: TRBJ2-3
abundance: .
v_gene: TRBV5-1
d_gene: .
CDR3aa: CASSPQQSPSTDTQYF
CDR3nt: TGCGCCAGCAGCCCCCAACAGAGCCCTAGCACAGATACGCAGTATTTT

j_gene: TRBJ1-2
abundance: .
v_gene: TRBV7-2
d_gene: TRBD1
CDR3aa: CASRRTGDNYGYTF
CDR3nt: TGTGCCAGCAGGCGCACAGGGGACAACTATGGCTACACCTTC

j_gene: TRBJ2-7
abundance: .
v_gene: TRBV4-3
d_gene: .
CDR3aa: CASSQDLGTGWEQYF
CDR3nt: TGCGCCAGCAGCCAAGACTTGGGAACAGGGTGGGAGCAGTACTTC

j_gene: TRBJ1-2
abundance: .
v_gene: TRBV7-2
d_gene: TRBD1
CDR3aa: CASSLEQGLYGYTF
CDR3nt: TGTGCCAGCAGCTTAGAACAGGGGTTGTATGGCTACACCTTC

j_gene: TRBJ2-5
abundance: .
v_gene: TRBV7-2
d_gene: TRBD2
CDR3aa: CASSWIAGGETQYF
CDR3nt: TGTGCCAGCAGCTGGATCGCGGGGGGGGAGACCCAGTACTTC

j_gene: TRBJ1-2
abundance: .
v_gene: TRBV6-1
d_gene: TRBD1
CDR3aa: CASSEADRYGYTF
CDR3nt: TGTGCCAGCAGTGAAGCGGACAGGTATGGCTACACCTTC

j_gene: TRBJ1-2
abundance: .
v_gene: TRBV5-6
d_gene: TRBD1
CDR3aa: CASSLGRGLSNYGYTF
CDR3nt: TGTGCCAGCAGCTTGGGCAGGGGGCTGTCTAACTATGGCTACACCTTC

j_gene: TRBJ1-1
abundance: .
v_gene: TRBV28
d_gene: .
CDR3aa: CASSGGGAVNTEAFF
CDR3nt: TGTGCCAGCAGTGGCGGGGGGGCGGTGAACACTGAAGCTTTCTTT

j_gene: TRBJ1-1
abundance: .
v_gene: TRBV12-3/TRBV12-4
d_gene: TRBD1
CDR3aa: CASSFNRGEAFF
CDR3nt: TGTGCCAGCAGTTTCAACAGGGGTGAAGCTTTCTTT

j_gene: TRBJ1-1
abundance: .
v_gene: TRBV6-5
d_gene: TRBD1
CDR3aa: CASSLTGVTEAFF
CDR3nt: TGTGCCAGCAGTTTAACAGGGGTAACTGAAGCTTTCTTT

j_gene: TRBJ1-5
abundance: once
v_gene: TRBV7-8
d_gene: .
CDR3aa: CASSLVVGANNQPQHF
CDR3nt: TGTGCCAGCAGCTTAGTTGTTGGGGCAAACAATCAGCCCCAGCATTTT

j_gene: TRBJ1-5
abundance: .
v_gene: TRBV13
d_gene: TRBD1
CDR3aa: CASSFGGATGLGSNQPQHF
CDR3nt: TGTGCCAGCAGCTTCGGGGGGGCGACAGGGCTGGGTAGCAATCAGCCCCAGCATTTT

j_gene: TRBJ2-7
abundance: .
v_gene: TRBV10-3
d_gene: TRBD1
CDR3aa: CATETGGEYEQYF
CDR3nt: TGTGCCACCGAGACAGGGGGCGAGTACGAGCAGTACTTC

j_gene: TRBJ2-5
abundance: few
v_gene: TRBV7-2
d_gene: TRBD1
CDR3aa: CASSSDWTGNKETQYF
CDR3nt: TGTGCCAGCAGCTCAGACTGGACAGGGAACAAAGAGACCCAGTACTTC

j_gene: TRBJ1-4
abundance: .
v_gene: TRBV7-9
d_gene: .
CDR3aa: CASSPNGRGPNEKLFF
CDR3nt: TGTGCCAGCAGCCCCAACGGGAGGGGTCCTAATGAAAAACTGTTTTTT

j_gene: TRBJ2-5
abundance: .
v_gene: TRBV11-3
d_gene: .
CDR3aa: CASSTRFARETQYF
CDR3nt: TGTGCCAGCAGCACCCGGTTCGCTCGGGAGACCCAGTACTTC

j_gene: TRBJ1-1
abundance: .
v_gene: TRBV30
d_gene: .
CDR3aa: CAWSPKLGFIRAFF
CDR3nt: TGTGCCTGGAGTCCCAAACTAGGCTTCATAAGAGCTTTCTTT

j_gene: TRBJ1-2
abundance: .
v_gene: TRBV4-3
d_gene: .
CDR3aa: CASSQERFIGGYTF
CDR3nt: TGCGCCAGCAGCCAAGAGAGGTTTATCGGTGGCTACACCTTC

j_gene: TRBJ1-1
abundance: .
v_gene: TRBV7-2
d_gene: .
CDR3aa: CASSRVGEAFF
CDR3nt: TGTGCCAGCAGCCGGGTAGGTGAAGCTTTCTTT

j_gene: TRBJ1-2
abundance: .
v_gene: TRBV30
d_gene: TRBD1
CDR3aa: CAWRTGVNYGYTF
CDR3nt: TGTGCCTGGCGGACAGGGGTTAACTATGGCTACACCTTC

j_gene: TRBJ1-2
abundance: .
v_gene: TRBV3-1/TRBV3-2
d_gene: .
CDR3aa: CASSPTGPFNYGYTF
CDR3nt: TGTGCCAGCAGCCCGACAGGACCCTTTAACTATGGCTACACCTTC

j_gene: TRBJ2-3
abundance: .
v_gene: TRBV7-8
d_gene: TRBD2
CDR3aa: CASTLGGSGGLTDTQYF
CDR3nt: TGTGCCAGCACCCTAGGAGGTAGCGGGGGCCTCACAGATACGCAGTATTTT

j_gene: TRBJ2-1
abundance: .
v_gene: TRBV7-9
d_gene: .
CDR3aa: CASSPTLPGQWGNEQFF
CDR3nt: TGTGCCAGCAGCCCCACTCTCCCGGGACAATGGGGCAATGAGCAGTTCTTC

j_gene: TRBJ2-2
abundance: .
v_gene: TRBV6-5
d_gene: .
CDR3aa: CASSYQAPTVTGELFF
CDR3nt: TGTGCCAGCAGTTACCAAGCCCCGACAGTTACCGGGGAGCTGTTTTTT

j_gene: TRBJ1-4
abundance: .
v_gene: TRBV2
d_gene: .
CDR3aa: CASRSGTTNEKLFF
CDR3nt: TGTGCCAGCAGGTCAGGGACAACTAATGAAAAACTGTTTTTT

j_gene: TRBJ1-5
abundance: .
v_gene: TRBV30
d_gene: .
CDR3aa: CAWSVFGMPQHF
CDR3nt: TGTGCCTGGAGTGTATTCGGGATGCCCCAGCATTTT

j_gene: TRBJ2-1
abundance: few
v_gene: TRBV7-2
d_gene: TRBD1
CDR3aa: CASSLVEEQGARNEQFF
CDR3nt: TGTGCCAGCAGCTTAGTAGAGGAACAGGGGGCTCGAAATGAGCAGTTCTTC

j_gene: TRBJ1-5
abundance: once
v_gene: TRBV7-2
d_gene: .
CDR3aa: CASSLAGGVGQPQHF
CDR3nt: TGTGCCAGCAGCTTAGCGGGAGGGGTGGGTCAGCCCCAGCATTTT

j_gene: TRBJ2-3
abundance: .
v_gene: TRBV4-3
d_gene: .
CDR3aa: CASSQARSDTQYF
CDR3nt: TGCGCCAGCAGCCAGGCCCGATCAGATACGCAGTATTTT

j_gene: TRBJ1-6
abundance: .
v_gene: TRBV27
d_gene: TRBD1
CDR3aa: CASSPGTDYNSPLHF
CDR3nt: TGTGCCAGCAGTCCCGGGACAGATTATAATTCACCCCTCCACTTT

j_gene: TRBJ2-7
abundance: .
v_gene: TRBV29-1
d_gene: TRBD2
CDR3aa: CSVRGGYEQYF
CDR3nt: TGCAGCGTCCGGGGAGGGTACGAGCAGTACTTC

j_gene: TRBJ1-2
abundance: .
v_gene: TRBV14
d_gene: TRBD1
CDR3aa: CASSRQSGTGNYYGYTF
CDR3nt: TGTGCCAGCAGCCGCCAGTCCGGGACAGGGAATTACTATGGCTACACCTTC

j_gene: TRBJ2-5
abundance: .
v_gene: TRBV5-4
d_gene: TRBD1
CDR3aa: CASSYWTGEETQYF
CDR3nt: TGTGCCAGCAGCTACTGGACAGGGGAAGAGACCCAGTACTTC

j_gene: TRBJ2-5
abundance: .
v_gene: TRBV14
d_gene: .
CDR3aa: CASSQVTGMYQETQYF
CDR3nt: TGTGCCAGCAGCCAAGTAACAGGGATGTACCAAGAGACCCAGTACTTC

j_gene: TRBJ2-5
abundance: .
v_gene: TRBV6-2/TRBV6-3
d_gene: .
CDR3aa: CASSLPPGVQETQYF
CDR3nt: TGTGCCAGCAGCCTACCGCCAGGGGTCCAAGAGACCCAGTACTTC

j_gene: TRBJ2-7
abundance: once
v_gene: TRBV5-1
d_gene: TRBD2
CDR3aa: CASSLEAGGWEQYF
CDR3nt: TGCGCCAGCAGCCTGGAAGCGGGGGGCTGGGAGCAGTACTTC

j_gene: TRBJ2-2
abundance: .
v_gene: TRBV28
d_gene: .
CDR3aa: CASTHVANTGELFF
CDR3nt: TGTGCCAGCACACATGTCGCGAACACCGGGGAGCTGTTTTTT

j_gene: TRBJ1-1
abundance: .
v_gene: TRBV2
d_gene: .
CDR3aa: CASKLDRLLNTEAFF
CDR3nt: TGTGCCAGCAAACTGGACAGATTATTAAACACTGAAGCTTTCTTT

j_gene: TRBJ1-1
abundance: .
v_gene: TRBV28
d_gene: .
CDR3aa: CASTPPTVAWTEAFF
CDR3nt: TGTGCCAGCACCCCTCCGACAGTGGCGTGGACTGAAGCTTTCTTT

j_gene: TRBJ2-2
abundance: .
v_gene: TRBV7-2
d_gene: .
CDR3aa: CASSLAGLTNTGELFF
CDR3nt: TGTGCCAGCAGCTTAGCCGGACTAACAAACACCGGGGAGCTGTTTTTT

j_gene: TRBJ1-1
abundance: .
v_gene: TRBV6-5
d_gene: .
CDR3aa: CASSPGPMNTEAFF
CDR3nt: TGTGCCAGCAGTCCGGGTCCAATGAACACTGAAGCTTTCTTT

j_gene: TRBJ1-5
abundance: once
v_gene: TRBV5-6
d_gene: .
CDR3aa: CASSLRGYSNQPQHF
CDR3nt: TGTGCCAGCAGCTTACGCGGGTATAGCAATCAGCCCCAGCATTTT

j_gene: TRBJ1-6
abundance: few
v_gene: TRBV6-2/TRBV6-3
d_gene: TRBD1
CDR3aa: CASSRPGQGGSPLHF
CDR3nt: TGTGCCAGCAGTCGACCGGGACAGGGTGGGTCACCCCTCCACTTT

j_gene: TRBJ1-2
abundance: .
v_gene: TRBV7-2
d_gene: TRBD1
CDR3aa: CASSPRGGTGAYGYTF
CDR3nt: TGTGCCAGCAGCCCGAGGGGAGGGACAGGGGCCTATGGCTACACCTTC

j_gene: TRBJ1-4
abundance: .
v_gene: TRBV6-1
d_gene: TRBD1
CDR3aa: CASSERTGVEKLFF
CDR3nt: TGTGCCAGCAGTGAGAGGACAGGTGTCGAAAAACTGTTTTTT